This T cell receptor (beta chain) was captured in a study of cytomegalovirus exposure and HLA in healthy donors. Findings and limits, study-wide: Compared with the approximately 670-donor mean, an Asian-associated ancestry cluster reportedly had fewer N-insertions, according to a later analysis. In presence/absence analyses, roughly uniform sequencing depth across donors was assumed. Evidence from a later analysis indicated that most CMV-associated TCR beta chains looked HLA-restricted.

Trimming cost V 1 base and J 4 bases, with 11 bases left between them. CDR3 length: 14 amino acids. Germline values: CDR1 GTSNPN, CDR2 SVGIG (reference sequence). This clone occurred a few times. Its matching antigen is unknown. Vbeta (60) and Jbeta (13) primers were used in the PCR. Repertoires were generated with immunoSEQ multiplex PCR, while TCRdb's copy carries only in-frame clones and drops some. This sample carries under 150,000 clones, 70% to 80% of them seen once, and the ten largest clones take roughly 4.2%. What was sequenced was PBMCs. The origin of this receptor is a woman aged 40 to 55 in good health and CMV-seropositive. The J gene is TRBJ2-1, the V gene TRBV30; TRBD2 might be the D (6 bases). This CDR3 is CAWSGISGYNEQFF. The CDR3, as DNA: TGTGCCTGGAGTGGAATTAGCGGATACAATGAGCAGTTCTTC.